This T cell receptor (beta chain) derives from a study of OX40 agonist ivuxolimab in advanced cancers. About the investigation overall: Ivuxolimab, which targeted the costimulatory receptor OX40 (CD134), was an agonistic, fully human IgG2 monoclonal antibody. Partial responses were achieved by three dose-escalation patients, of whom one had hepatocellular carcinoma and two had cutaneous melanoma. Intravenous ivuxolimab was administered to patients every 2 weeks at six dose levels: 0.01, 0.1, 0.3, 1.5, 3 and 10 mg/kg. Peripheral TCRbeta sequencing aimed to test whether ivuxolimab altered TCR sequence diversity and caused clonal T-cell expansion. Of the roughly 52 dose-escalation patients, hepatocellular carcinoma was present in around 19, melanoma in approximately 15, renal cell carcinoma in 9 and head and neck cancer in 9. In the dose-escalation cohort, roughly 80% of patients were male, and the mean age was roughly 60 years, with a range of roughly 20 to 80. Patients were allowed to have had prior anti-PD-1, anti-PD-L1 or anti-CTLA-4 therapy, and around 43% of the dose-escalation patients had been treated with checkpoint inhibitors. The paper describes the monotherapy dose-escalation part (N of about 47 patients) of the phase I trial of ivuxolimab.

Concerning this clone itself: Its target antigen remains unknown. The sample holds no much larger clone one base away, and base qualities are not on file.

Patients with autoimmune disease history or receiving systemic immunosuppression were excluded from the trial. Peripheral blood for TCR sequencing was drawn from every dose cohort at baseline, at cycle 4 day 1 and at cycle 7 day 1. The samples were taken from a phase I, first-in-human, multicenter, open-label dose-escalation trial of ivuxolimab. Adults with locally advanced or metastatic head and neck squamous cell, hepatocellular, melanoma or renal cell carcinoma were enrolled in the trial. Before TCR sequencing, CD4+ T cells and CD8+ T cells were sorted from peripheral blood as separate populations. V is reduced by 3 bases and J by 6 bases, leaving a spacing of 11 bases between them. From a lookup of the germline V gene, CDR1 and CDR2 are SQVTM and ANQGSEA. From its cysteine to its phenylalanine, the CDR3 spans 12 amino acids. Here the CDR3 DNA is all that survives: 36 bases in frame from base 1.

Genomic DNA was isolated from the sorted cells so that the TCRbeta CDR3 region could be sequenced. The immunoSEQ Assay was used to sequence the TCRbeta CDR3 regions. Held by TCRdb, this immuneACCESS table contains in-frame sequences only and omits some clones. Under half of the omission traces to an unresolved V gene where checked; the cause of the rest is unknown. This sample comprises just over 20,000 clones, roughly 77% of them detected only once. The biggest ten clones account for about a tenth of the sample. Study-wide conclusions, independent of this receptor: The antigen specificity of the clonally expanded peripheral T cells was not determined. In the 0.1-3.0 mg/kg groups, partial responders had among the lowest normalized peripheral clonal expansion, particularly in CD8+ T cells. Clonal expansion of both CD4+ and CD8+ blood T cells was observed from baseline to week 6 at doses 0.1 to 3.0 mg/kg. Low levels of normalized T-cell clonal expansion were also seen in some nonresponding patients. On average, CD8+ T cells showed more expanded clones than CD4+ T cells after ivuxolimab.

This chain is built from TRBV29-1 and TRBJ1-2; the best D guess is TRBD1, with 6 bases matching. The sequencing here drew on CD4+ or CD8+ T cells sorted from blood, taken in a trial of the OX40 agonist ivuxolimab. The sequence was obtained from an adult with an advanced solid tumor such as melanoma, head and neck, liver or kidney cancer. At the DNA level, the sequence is TGCAGCGTTGATCAACAGGGTAATGGCTACACCTTC. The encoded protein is CSVDQQGNGYTF.